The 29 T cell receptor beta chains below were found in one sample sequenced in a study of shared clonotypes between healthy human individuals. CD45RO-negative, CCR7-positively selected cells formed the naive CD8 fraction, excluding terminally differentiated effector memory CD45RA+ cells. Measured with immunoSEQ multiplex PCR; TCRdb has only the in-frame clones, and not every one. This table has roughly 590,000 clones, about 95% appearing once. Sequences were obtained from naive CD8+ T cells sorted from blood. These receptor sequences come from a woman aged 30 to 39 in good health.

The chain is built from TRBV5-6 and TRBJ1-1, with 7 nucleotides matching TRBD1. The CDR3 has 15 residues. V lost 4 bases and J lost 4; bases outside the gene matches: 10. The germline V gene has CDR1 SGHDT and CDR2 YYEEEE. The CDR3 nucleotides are TGTGCCAGCAGCCACCACAGGGGTGAAGCCACTGAAGCTTTCTTT. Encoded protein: CASSHHRGEATEAFF.

The CDR3 is CASSEDGAQPQHF. Written as DNA, the CDR3 is TGTGCCAGCAGTGAAGATGGGGCCCAGCCCCAGCATTTT. The J gene is TRBJ1-5, the V gene TRBV6-1, with D perhaps matching TRBD1 (5 bases). The V end lost 1 base, the J end lost 7 bases, and 8 bases lay between the germline ends. Germline values: CDR1 MNHNS, CDR2 SASEGT. The CDR3 covers 13 residues.

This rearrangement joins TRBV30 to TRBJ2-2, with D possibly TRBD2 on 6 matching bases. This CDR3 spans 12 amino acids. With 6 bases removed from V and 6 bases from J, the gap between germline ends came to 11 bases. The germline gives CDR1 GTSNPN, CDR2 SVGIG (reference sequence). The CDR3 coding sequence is TGTGCCTGCCCGACTAGTTCCGGGGAGCTGTTTTTT. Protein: CACPTSSGELFF.

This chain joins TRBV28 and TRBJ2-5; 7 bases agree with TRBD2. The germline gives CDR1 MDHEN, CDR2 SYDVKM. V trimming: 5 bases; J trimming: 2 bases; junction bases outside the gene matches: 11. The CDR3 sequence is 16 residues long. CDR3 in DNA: TGTGCCAGCAGTGGCCCGGGGACGGGAGGACAAGAGACCCAGTACTTC. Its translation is CASSGPGTGGQETQYF.

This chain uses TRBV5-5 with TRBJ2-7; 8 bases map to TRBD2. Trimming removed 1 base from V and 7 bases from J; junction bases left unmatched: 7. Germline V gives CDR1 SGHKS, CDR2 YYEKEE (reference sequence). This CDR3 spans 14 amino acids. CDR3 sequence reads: CASSLTSGFLEQYF. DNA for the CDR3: TGTGCCAGCAGCTTGACTAGCGGCTTCCTGGAGCAGTACTTC.

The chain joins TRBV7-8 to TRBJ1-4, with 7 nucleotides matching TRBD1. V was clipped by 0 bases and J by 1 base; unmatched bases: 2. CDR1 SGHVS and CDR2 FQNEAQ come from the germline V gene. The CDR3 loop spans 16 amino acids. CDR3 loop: CASSLAYRGTNEKLFF. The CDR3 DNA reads TGTGCCAGCAGCTTAGCATACAGGGGAACTAATGAAAAACTGTTTTTT.

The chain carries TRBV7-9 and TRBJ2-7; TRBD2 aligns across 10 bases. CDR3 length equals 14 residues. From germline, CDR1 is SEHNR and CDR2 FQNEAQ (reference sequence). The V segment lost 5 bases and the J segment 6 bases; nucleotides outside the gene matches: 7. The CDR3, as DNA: TGTGCCAGCAGCCCAGCGGGAGGGCCGGTCGAGCAGTACTTC. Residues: CASSPAGGPVEQYF. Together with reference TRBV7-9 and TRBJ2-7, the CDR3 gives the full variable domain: DTGVSQNPRHKITKRGQNVTFRCDPISEHNRLYWYRQTLGQGPEFLTYFQNEAQLEKSRLLSDRFSAERPKGSFSTLEIQRTEQGDSAMYLCASSPAGGPVEQYFGPGTRLTVT.

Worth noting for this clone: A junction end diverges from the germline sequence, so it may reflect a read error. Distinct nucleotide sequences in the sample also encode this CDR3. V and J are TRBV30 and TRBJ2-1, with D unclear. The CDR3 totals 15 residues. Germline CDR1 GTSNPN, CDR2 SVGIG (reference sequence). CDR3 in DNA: TGTGCCTGGAGTCCGGGCGGTAGCTCCTACAACGAGCAGTTCTTC. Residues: CAWSPGGSSYNEQFF.

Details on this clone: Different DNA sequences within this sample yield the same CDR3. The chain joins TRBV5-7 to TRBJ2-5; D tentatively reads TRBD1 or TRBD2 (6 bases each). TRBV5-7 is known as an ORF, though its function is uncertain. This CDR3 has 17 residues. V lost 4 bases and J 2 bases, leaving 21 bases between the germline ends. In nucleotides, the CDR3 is TGTGCCAGCAGCGCCGGGGGCAGGATACGTATTCAAGAGACCCAGTACTTC. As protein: CASSAGGRIRIQETQYF.

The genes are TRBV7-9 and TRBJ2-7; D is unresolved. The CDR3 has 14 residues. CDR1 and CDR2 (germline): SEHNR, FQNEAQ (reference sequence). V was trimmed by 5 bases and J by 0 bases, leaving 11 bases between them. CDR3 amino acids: CASSRDQSSYEQYF. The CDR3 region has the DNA TGTGCCAGCAGCCGAGACCAGAGCTCCTACGAGCAGTACTTC. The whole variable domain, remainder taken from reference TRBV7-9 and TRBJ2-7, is DTGVSQNPRHKITKRGQNVTFRCDPISEHNRLYWYRQTLGQGPEFLTYFQNEAQLEKSRLLSDRFSAERPKGSFSTLEIQRTEQGDSAMYLCASSRDQSSYEQYFGPGTRLTVT.

CDR3 residues: CASSHITGGGNQPQHF. CDR3 coding DNA: TGTGCCAGCAGCCATATTACAGGGGGCGGCAATCAGCCCCAGCATTTT. This sequence joins TRBV28 and TRBJ1-5, with TRBD1 matching over 9 bases. In germline, CDR1 is MDHEN, CDR2 SYDVKM. CDR3 length: 16 amino acids. V was clipped by 6 bases and J by 2 bases; unmatched bases: 8.

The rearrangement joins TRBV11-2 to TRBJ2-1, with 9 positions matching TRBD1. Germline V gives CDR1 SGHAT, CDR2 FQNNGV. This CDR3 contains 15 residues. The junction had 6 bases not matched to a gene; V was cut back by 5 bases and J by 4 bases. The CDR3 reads CASSNVDRGYNEQFF. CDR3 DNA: TGTGCCAGCAGCAATGTGGACAGGGGATACAATGAGCAGTTCTTC.

The CDR3: CASSPASLVSYEQYF. CDR3 sequence (DNA): TGTGCCAGCAGCCCCGCAAGCTTAGTCAGCTACGAGCAGTACTTC. The rearrangement joins TRBV7-9 to TRBJ2-7; D call uncertain. V was shortened by 5 bases and J by 3 bases, with 17 bases between the two germline ends. The CDR3 runs 15 residues. Per germline, CDR1 SEHNR and CDR2 FQNEAQ (reference sequence).

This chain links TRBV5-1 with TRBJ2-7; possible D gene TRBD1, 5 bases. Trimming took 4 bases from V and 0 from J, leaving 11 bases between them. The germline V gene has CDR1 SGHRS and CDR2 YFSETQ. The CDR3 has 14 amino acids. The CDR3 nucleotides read TGCGCCAGCAGCAGTAGGGGAAGCTCCTACGAGCAGTACTTC. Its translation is CASSSRGSSYEQYF.

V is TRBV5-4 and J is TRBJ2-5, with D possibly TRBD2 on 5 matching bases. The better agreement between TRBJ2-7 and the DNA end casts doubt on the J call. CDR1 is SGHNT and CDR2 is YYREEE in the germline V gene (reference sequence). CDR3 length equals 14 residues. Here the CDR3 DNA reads TGTGCCAGCAGCTTGGAGGAGGCAGTCGACGAGCAGTACTTC. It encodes CASSLEEAVDEQYF.

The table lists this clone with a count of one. The chain's CDR3 is CASSQDRVGQPQHF. The CDR3, as DNA: TGTGCCAGCTCACAGGACAGAGTTGGACAGCCCCAGCATTTT. This chain joins TRBV18 and TRBJ1-5; D is perhaps TRBD1 (6 bases). V gave up 4 bases and J gave up 7 bases, with 14 bases separating them. CDR1 and CDR2 from the germline V gene are KGHSH and LQKENI. This CDR3 has 14 amino acids.

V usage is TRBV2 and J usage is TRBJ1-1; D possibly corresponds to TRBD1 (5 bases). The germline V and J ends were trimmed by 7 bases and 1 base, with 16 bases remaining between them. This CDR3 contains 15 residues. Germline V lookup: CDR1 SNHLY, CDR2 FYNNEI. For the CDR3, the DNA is TGTGCCAGCAAGAGGCCCGGGGCCTCGAACACTGAAGCTTTCTTT. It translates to CASKRPGASNTEAFF. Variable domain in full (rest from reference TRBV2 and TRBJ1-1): EPEVTQTPSHQVTQMGQEVILRCVPISNHLYFYWYRQILGQKVEFLVSFYNNEISEKSEIFDDQFSVERPDGSNFTLKIRSTKLEDSAMYFCASKRPGASNTEAFFGQGTRLTVV.

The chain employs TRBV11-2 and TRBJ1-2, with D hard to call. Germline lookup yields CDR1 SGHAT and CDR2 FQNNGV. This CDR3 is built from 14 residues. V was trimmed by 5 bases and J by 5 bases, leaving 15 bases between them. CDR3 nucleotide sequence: TGTGCCAGCAGCACCCCCCCCGGCCAGTATGGCTACACCTTC. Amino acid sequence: CASSTPPGQYGYTF.

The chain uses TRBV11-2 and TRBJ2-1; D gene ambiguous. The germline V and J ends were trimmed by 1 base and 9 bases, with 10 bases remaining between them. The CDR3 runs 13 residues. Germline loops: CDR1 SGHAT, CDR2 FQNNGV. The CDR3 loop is CASSLGSVPEQFF. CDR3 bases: TGTGCCAGCAGCTTAGGTTCTGTACCTGAGCAGTTCTTC.

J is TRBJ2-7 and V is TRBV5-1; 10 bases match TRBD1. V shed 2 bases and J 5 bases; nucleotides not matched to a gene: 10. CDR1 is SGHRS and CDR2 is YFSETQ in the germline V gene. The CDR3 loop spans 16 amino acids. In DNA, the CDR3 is TGCGCCAGCAGCTTCCAACCCGGGACAGGGGTTCACGAGCAGTACTTC. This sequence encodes CASSFQPGTGVHEQYF.

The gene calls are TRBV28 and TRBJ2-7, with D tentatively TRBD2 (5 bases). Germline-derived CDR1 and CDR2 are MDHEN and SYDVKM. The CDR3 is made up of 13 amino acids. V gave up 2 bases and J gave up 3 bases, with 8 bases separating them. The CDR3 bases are TGTGCCAGCAGTTTAGCGGGCGACTACGAGCAGTACTTC. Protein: CASSLAGDYEQYF.

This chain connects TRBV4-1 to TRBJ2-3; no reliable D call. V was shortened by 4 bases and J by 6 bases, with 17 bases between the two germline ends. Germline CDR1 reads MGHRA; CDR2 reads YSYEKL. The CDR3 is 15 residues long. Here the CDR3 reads CASSPDPRIGDTQYF. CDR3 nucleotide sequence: TGCGCCAGCAGCCCTGACCCGCGCATTGGTGATACGCAGTATTTT.

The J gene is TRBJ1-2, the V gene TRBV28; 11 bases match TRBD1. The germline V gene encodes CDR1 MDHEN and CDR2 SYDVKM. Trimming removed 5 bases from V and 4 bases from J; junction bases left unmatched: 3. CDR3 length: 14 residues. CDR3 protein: CASSRDRGSYGYTF. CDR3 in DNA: TGTGCCAGCAGTCGGGACAGGGGGAGCTATGGCTACACCTTC.

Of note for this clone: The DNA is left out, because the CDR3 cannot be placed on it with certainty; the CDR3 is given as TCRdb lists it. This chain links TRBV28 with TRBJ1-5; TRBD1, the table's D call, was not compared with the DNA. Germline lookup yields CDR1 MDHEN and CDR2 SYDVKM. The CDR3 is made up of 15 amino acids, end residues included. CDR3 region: CASGRRGLAISPSIF.

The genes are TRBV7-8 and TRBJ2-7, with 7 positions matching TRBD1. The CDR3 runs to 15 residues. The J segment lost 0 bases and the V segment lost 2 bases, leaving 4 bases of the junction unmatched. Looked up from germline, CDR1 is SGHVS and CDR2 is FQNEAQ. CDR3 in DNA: TGTGCCAGCAGCTTAATCCGGGACAGCTCCTACGAGCAGTACTTC. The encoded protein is CASSLIRDSSYEQYF.

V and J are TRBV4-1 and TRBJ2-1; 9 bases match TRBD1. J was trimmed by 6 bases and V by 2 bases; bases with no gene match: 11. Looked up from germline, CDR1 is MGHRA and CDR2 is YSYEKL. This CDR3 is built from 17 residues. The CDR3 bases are TGCGCCAGCAGCCAACTGACCCCCGGGACAGGGTTCAATGAGCAGTTCTTC. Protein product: CASSQLTPGTGFNEQFF.

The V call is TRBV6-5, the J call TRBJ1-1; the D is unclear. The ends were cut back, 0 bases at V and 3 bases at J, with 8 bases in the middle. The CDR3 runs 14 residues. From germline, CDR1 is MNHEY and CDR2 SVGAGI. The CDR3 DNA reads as TGTGCCAGCAGTTACTCGGGTTCCTACACTGAAGCTTTCTTT. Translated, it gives CASSYSGSYTEAFF.

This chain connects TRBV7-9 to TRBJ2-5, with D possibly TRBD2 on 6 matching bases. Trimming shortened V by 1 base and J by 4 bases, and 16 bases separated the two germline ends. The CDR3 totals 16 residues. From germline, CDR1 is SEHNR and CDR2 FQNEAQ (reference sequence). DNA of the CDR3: TGTGCCAGCAGCTTAGTGGCGGCAGCCGGGGGAGAGACCCAGTACTTC. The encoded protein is CASSLVAAAGGETQYF.

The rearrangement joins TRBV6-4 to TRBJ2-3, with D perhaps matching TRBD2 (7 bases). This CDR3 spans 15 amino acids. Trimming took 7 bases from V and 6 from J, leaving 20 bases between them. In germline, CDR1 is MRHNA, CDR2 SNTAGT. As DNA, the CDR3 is TGTGCCAGCACCCTAAAGGGGGAGGGCTTTGATACGCAGTATTTT. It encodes CASTLKGEGFDTQYF.